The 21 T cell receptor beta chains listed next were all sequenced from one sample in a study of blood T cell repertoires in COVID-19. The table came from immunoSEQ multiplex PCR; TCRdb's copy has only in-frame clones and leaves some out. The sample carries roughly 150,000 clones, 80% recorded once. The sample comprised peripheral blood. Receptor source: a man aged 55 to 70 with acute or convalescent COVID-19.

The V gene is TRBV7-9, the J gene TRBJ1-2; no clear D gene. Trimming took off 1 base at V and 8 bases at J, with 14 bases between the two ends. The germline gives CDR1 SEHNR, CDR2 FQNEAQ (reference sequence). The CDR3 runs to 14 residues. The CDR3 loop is CASSLGGVGEGYTF. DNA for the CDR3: TGTGCCAGCAGCTTAGGTGGAGTGGGTGAAGGCTACACCTTC.

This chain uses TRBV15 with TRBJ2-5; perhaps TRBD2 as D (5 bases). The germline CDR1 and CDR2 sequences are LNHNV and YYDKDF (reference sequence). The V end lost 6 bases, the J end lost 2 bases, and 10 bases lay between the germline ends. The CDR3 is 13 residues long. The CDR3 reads CATRPSGQETQYF. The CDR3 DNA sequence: TGTGCCACCAGGCCGTCGGGGCAAGAGACCCAGTACTTC.

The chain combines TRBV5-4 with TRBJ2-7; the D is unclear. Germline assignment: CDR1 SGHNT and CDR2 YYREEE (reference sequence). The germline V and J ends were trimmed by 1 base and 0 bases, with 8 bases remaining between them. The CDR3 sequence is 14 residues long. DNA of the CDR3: TGTGCCAGCAGCTTGTATTCCAGCTCCTACGAGCAGTACTTC. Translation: CASSLYSSSYEQYF.

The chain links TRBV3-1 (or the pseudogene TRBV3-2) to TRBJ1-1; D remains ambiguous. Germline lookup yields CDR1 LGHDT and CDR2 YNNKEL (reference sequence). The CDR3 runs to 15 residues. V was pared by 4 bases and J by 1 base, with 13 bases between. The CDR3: CASSPTGRGNTEAFF. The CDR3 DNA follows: TGTGCCAGCAGCCCTACCGGACGGGGGAACACTGAAGCTTTCTTT.

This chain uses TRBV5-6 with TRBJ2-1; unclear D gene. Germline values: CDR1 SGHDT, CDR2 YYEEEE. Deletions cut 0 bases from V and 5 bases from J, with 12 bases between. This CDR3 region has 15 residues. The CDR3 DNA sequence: TGTGCCAGCAGCTTGGAGCCTGTATCGGACAATGAGCAGTTCTTC. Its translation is CASSLEPVSDNEQFF.

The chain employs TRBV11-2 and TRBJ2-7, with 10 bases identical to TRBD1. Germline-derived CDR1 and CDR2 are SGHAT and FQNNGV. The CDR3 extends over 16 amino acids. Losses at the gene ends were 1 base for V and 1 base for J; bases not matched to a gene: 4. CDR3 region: CASSLVLGQGSYEQYF. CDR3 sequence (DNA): TGTGCCAGCAGCTTAGTCCTGGGACAGGGGTCCTACGAGCAGTACTTC.

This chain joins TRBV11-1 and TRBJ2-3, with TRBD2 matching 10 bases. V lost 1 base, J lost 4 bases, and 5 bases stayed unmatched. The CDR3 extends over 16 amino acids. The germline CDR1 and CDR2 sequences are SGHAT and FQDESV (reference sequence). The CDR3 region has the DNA TGTGCCAGCAGCTTAGGGAGCGGGGGGGCGGCAGATACGCAGTATTTT. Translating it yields CASSLGSGGAADTQYF. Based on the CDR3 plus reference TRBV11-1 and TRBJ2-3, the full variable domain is EAEVAQSPRYKITEKSQAVAFWCDPISGHATLYWYRQILGQGPELLVQFQDESVVDDSQLPKDRFSAERLKGVDSTLKIQPAELGDSAMYLCASSLGSGGAADTQYFGPGTRLTVL.

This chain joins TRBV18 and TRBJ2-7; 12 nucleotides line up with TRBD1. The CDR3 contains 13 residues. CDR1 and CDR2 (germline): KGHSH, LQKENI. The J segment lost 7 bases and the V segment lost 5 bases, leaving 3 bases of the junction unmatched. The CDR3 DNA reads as TGTGCCAGCTCAGGGGACAGGGGGCGAGAGCAGTACTTC. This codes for CASSGDRGREQYF.

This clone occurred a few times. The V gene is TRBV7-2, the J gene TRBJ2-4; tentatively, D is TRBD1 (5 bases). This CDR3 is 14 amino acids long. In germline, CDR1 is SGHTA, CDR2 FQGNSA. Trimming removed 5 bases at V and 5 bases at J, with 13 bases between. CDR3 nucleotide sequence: TGTGCCAGCAGCGTACAGGTTTCCGAAAACATTCAGTACTTC. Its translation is CASSVQVSENIQYF. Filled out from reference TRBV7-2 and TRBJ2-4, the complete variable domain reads GAGVSQSPSNKVTEKGKDVELRCDPISGHTALYWYRQSLGQGLEFLIYFQGNSAPDKSGLPSDRFSAERTGGSVSTLTIQRTQQEDSAVYLCASSVQVSENIQYFGAGTRLSVL.

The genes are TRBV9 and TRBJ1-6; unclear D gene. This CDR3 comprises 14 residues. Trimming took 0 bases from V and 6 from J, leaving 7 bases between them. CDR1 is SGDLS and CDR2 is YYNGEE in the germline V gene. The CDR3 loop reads CASSVGLTNSPLHF. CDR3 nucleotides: TGTGCCAGCAGCGTAGGCCTAACTAATTCACCCCTCCACTTT.

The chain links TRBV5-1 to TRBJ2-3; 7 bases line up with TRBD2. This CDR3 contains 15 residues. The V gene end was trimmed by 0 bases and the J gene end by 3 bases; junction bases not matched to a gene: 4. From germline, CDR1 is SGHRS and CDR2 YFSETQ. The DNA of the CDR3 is TGCGCCAGCAGCTTGGGTGCGGGGGTAACAGATACGCAGTATTTT. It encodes CASSLGAGVTDTQYF.

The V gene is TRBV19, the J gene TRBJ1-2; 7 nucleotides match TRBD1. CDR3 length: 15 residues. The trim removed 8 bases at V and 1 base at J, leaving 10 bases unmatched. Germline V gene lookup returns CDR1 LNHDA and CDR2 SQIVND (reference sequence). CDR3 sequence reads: CASSFTGQINYGYTF. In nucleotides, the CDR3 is TGTGCCAGTTCCTTCACGGGACAGATTAACTATGGCTACACCTTC.

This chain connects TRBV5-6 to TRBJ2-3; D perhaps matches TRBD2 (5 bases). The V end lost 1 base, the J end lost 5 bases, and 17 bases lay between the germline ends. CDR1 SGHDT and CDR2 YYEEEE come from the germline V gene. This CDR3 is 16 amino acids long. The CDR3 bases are TGTGCCAGCAGCTTGTTGGCTAGCCTCAATGGAGATACGCAGTATTTT. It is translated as CASSLLASLNGDTQYF.

CDR3 in DNA: TGCGCCAGCAGCCAAGATTCCCAAGGACAGGTGGGCGGGGAGCTGTTTTTT. The encoded protein is CASSQDSQGQVGGELFF. The chain is built from TRBV4-3 and TRBJ2-2; TRBD1 aligns across 7 bases. The length of the CDR3 is 17 residues. V gave up 0 bases and J gave up 7 bases; unmatched junction bases: 11. The germline V gene has CDR1 LGHNA and CDR2 YSLEER.

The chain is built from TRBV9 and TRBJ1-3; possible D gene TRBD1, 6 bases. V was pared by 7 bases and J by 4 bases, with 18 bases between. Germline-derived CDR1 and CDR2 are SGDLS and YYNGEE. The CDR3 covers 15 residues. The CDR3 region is CASVPGPQGGNTIYF. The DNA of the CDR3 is TGTGCCAGCGTTCCCGGGCCCCAGGGGGGAAACACCATATATTTT.

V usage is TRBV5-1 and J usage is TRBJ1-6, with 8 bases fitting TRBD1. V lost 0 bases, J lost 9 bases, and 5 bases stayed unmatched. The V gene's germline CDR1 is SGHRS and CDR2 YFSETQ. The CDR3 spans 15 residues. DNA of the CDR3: TGCGCCAGCAGCTTGGGCAGGGGGCAGGGTTCACCCCTCCACTTT. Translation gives CASSLGRGQGSPLHF.

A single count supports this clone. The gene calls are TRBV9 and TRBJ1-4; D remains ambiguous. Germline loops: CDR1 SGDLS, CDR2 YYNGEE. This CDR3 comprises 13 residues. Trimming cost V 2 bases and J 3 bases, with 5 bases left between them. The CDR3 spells CASSVRPNEKLFF. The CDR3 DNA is TGTGCCAGCAGCGTGAGGCCTAATGAAAAACTGTTTTTT. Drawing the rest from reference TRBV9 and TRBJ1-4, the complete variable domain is DSGVTQTPKHLITATGQRVTLRCSPRSGDLSVYWYQQSLDQGLQFLIQYYNGEERAKGNILERFSAQQFPDLHSELNLSSLELGDSALYFCASSVRPNEKLFFGSGTQLSVL.

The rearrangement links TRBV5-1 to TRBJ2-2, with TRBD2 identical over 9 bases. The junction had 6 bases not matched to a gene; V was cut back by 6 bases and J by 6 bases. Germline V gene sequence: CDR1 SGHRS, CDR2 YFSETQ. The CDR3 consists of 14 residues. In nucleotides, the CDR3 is TGCGCCAGCACCGTAGCGGGAGACCCCGGGGAGCTGTTTTTT. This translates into CASTVAGDPGELFF.

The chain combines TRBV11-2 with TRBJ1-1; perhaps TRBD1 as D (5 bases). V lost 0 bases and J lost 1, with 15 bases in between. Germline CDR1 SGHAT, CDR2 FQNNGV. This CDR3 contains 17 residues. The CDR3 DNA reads TGTGCCAGCAGCTTAGATTCCATCGGGGGACCGAACACTGAAGCTTTCTTT. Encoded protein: CASSLDSIGGPNTEAFF.

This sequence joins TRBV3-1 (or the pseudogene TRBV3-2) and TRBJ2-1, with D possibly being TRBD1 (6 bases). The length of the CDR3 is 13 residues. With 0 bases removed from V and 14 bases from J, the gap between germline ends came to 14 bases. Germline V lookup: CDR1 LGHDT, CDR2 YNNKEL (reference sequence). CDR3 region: CASSQDPRGVKFF. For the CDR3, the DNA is TGTGCCAGCAGCCAAGATCCCAGGGGAGTGAAGTTCTTC.

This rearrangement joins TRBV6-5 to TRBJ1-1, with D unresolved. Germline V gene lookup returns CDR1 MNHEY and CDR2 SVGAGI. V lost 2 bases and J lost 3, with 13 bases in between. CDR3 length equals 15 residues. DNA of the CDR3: TGTGCCAGCAGTTACGAAAGAATCCGGGACACTGAAGCTTTCTTT. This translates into CASSYERIRDTEAFF.